These 20 T cell receptor beta chains were all obtained from the same sample, sequenced in a study of T cell repertoires in cytomegalovirus infection. Their specific antigens are unknown. TCRdb reprocessed the reads via MiXCR and lists one record per CDR3 protein. There are about 770,000 distinct CDR3 sequences in the sample; under 35% occur only once, and roughly 13% lies in the top ten. Sequenced here: cultured CD8+ T cells from PBMCs, sampled from culture after CMV antigen stimulation. These TCRs come from a human donor in good health (CMV status not recorded). Some clones in this sample may be carry-over from other donors' samples.

This clonotype has at least ten counts. The chain uses TRBV27 and TRBJ2-7; 10 nucleotides align to TRBD1. The CDR3 has 17 residues. J lost 3 bases, V lost 1 base, and 9 bases had no gene match. Germline V gene data show CDR1 as MNHEY and CDR2 as SMNVEV (reference sequence). In DNA form, the CDR3 reads TGTGCCAGCAGTTTATTTGACCGGGACAGGGGTAGCTACGAGCAGTACTTC. It yields the protein CASSLFDRDRGSYEQYF.

The V and J genes are TRBV7-9 and TRBJ1-2; D is unresolved. The V end lost 3 bases, the J end lost 0 bases, and 8 bases lay between the germline ends. Germline-derived CDR1 and CDR2 are SEHNR and FQNEAQ (reference sequence). This CDR3 comprises 14 residues. The CDR3 loop reads CASSFGYANYGYTF. The CDR3 coding sequence is TGTGCCAGCAGCTTCGGATACGCTAACTATGGCTACACCTTC. Based on the CDR3 plus reference TRBV7-9 and TRBJ1-2, the full variable domain is DTGVSQNPRHKITKRGQNVTFRCDPISEHNRLYWYRQTLGQGPEFLTYFQNEAQLEKSRLLSDRFSAERPKGSFSTLEIQRTEQGDSAMYLCASSFGYANYGYTFGSGTRLTVV.

This chain joins TRBV2 and TRBJ1-1; D is unresolved. Trimming took 8 bases from V and 12 from J, leaving 16 bases between them. There are 11 residues in the CDR3. CDR1 and CDR2 from the germline V gene are SNHLY and FYNNEI. The CDR3 region has the DNA TGTGCCAGCTTTGGCCCGTTCTTGACTTTCTTT. As protein: CASFGPFLTFF.

The V gene is TRBV7-9, the J gene TRBJ2-5; unclear D gene. Germline values: CDR1 SEHNR, CDR2 FQNEAQ (reference sequence). This CDR3 spans 14 amino acids. The V end lost 1 base, the J end lost 1 base, and 7 bases lay between the germline ends. CDR3 region: CASSLEYGQETQYF. The CDR3, as DNA: TGTGCCAGCAGCTTAGAATACGGCCAAGAGACCCAGTACTTC.

This clonotype was counted at least ten times. J is TRBJ1-1 and V is TRBV7-2, with a tentative D call TRBD1 (5 bases). The germline V and J ends were trimmed by 6 bases and 0 bases, with 11 bases remaining between them. Germline CDR1 reads SGHTA; CDR2 reads FQGNSA. This CDR3 has 14 residues. The CDR3 loop is CASRETAMNTEAFF. The CDR3 region has the DNA TGTGCCAGCAGAGAGACAGCGATGAACACTGAAGCTTTCTTT.

The chain uses TRBV20-1 and TRBJ1-4, with TRBD1 as a possible D gene (5 bases). Germline CDR1 reads DFQATT; CDR2 reads SNEGSKA (reference sequence). V was cut by 1 base and J by 5 bases, with 14 bases left in between. The CDR3 spans 15 residues. The CDR3 loop reads CSARVWGTENEKLFF. The CDR3 DNA follows: TGCAGTGCTAGAGTATGGGGGACCGAGAATGAAAAACTGTTTTTT.

The chain has TRBV7-3 and TRBJ2-4, with D unresolved. The CDR3 covers 19 residues. V dropped 2 bases and J dropped 0 bases, with 20 bases sitting between them. Per the germline V gene, CDR1 is SGHTA and CDR2 is FQGTGA. The CDR3 DNA sequence: TGTGCCAGCAGCTTATACGGGCCGATGGCTTCTCAAGCCAAAAACATTCAGTACTTC. Encoded protein: CASSLYGPMASQAKNIQYF.

In this sample, this clonotype turned up a few times. The chain links TRBV7-9 to TRBJ1-1; D gene uncertain. V gave up 1 base and J gave up 0 bases, with 9 bases separating them. From germline, CDR1 is SEHNR and CDR2 FQNEAQ (reference sequence). This CDR3 contains 15 residues. CDR3 coding DNA: TGTGCCAGCAGCTTAGGCGGTATAATGAACACTGAAGCTTTCTTT. Amino acids: CASSLGGIMNTEAFF. The variable domain in full, with the rest retrieved from reference TRBV7-9 and TRBJ1-1, is DTGVSQNPRHKITKRGQNVTFRCDPISEHNRLYWYRQTLGQGPEFLTYFQNEAQLEKSRLLSDRFSAERPKGSFSTLEIQRTEQGDSAMYLCASSLGGIMNTEAFFGQGTRLTVV.

V gene TRBV27 combines with J gene TRBJ2-7; TRBD2 is a possible D gene (7 bases). V shed 2 bases and J shed 3 bases, with 17 bases lying between them. The CDR3 is made up of 16 amino acids. CDR1 is MNHEY, CDR2 SMNVEV, per germline (reference sequence). The DNA for the CDR3 is TGTGCCAGCAGTTTAAGGGGAGGGGGGGTGCTCTACGAGCAGTACTTC. This sequence encodes CASSLRGGGVLYEQYF.

The CDR3 loop is CASSLAVSGGPYKNIQYF. The CDR3 DNA reads TGTGCCAGCAGCTTAGCAGTTAGCGGGGGGCCCTACAAAAACATTCAGTACTTC. The chain recombines TRBV7-9 with TRBJ2-4; 10 bases match TRBD2. This CDR3 region has 18 residues. Germline V gives CDR1 SEHNR, CDR2 FQNEAQ (reference sequence). V shed 0 bases, J shed 3 bases, and the junction held 8 bases outside the gene matches.

This clonotype appeared a few times. V gene TRBV7-9 combines with J gene TRBJ2-1; TRBD2 might be the D (6 bases). CDR1 and CDR2 from the germline V gene are SEHNR and FQNEAQ (reference sequence). Trimming removed 5 bases at V and 8 bases at J, with 19 bases between. This CDR3 region has 15 residues. The CDR3 spells CASSGGGFTGDEQFF. CDR3 nucleotide sequence: TGTGCCAGCAGCGGCGGTGGGTTTACGGGGGATGAGCAGTTCTTC.

As concerns this clonotype: A single base separates this from a much larger clone, so it may be a read error. The rearrangement links TRBV7-6 to TRBJ2-4; TRBD2 matches 12 bases. V dropped 5 bases and J dropped 2; count of bases not matched to a gene: 13. This CDR3 comprises 19 residues. Per germline, CDR1 SGHVS and CDR2 FNYEAQ. The CDR3: CASSPILAGGLSTKNIQYF. The CDR3 DNA reads as TGTGCCAGCAGCCCGATACTAGCGGGGGGCCTGTCAACCAAAAACATTCAGTACTTC.

The V and J genes are TRBV12-3 or TRBV12-4 and TRBJ1-2, with 7 bases identical to TRBD1. There are 15 residues in the CDR3. V shed 5 bases and J 0 bases; nucleotides not matched to a gene: 6. As DNA, the CDR3 is TGTGCCAGCAGTCCAGGGACAGTCGCTAACTATGGCTACACCTTC. Translated: CASSPGTVANYGYTF.

At least ten counts were recorded for this clonotype. The V gene is TRBV7-9, the J gene TRBJ2-2; tentative D call: TRBD2 (5 bases). The V gene's germline CDR1 is SEHNR and CDR2 FQNEAQ (reference sequence). CDR3 length equals 14 residues. V dropped 5 bases and J dropped 6 bases, with 13 bases sitting between them. The CDR3 loop is CASSLVGSPGELFF. CDR3 bases: TGTGCCAGCAGCCTAGTGGGGAGCCCCGGGGAGCTGTTTTTT.

The rearrangement joins TRBV6-6 to TRBJ1-5; D unresolved. CDR1 and CDR2 (germline): MNHNY, SVGAGI (reference sequence). The CDR3 runs to 18 residues. Trimming left V 0 bases short and J 0 bases short, with 15 bases between. The CDR3: CASSYSWSGRGSNQPQHF. CDR3 coding DNA: TGTGCCAGCAGTTACTCGTGGTCAGGTCGCGGTAGCAATCAGCCCCAGCATTTT.

The chain links TRBV3-1 to TRBJ2-7; 13 nucleotides agree with TRBD2. The length of the CDR3 is 18 residues. The germline V gene has CDR1 LGHDT and CDR2 YNNKEL (reference sequence). Trimming at V came to 6 bases and at J to 5 bases, leaving 16 bases not matched to a gene. The chain's CDR3 is CASSTGTSGVFGLHEQYF. The CDR3 region has the DNA TGTGCCAGCAGTACCGGGACTAGCGGGGTTTTCGGTCTACACGAGCAGTACTTC.

This clonotype was observed a few times. V is TRBV11-1 and J is TRBJ1-1, with D possibly being TRBD1 (5 bases). The V end lost 2 bases, the J end lost 1 base, and 11 bases lay between the germline ends. Germline values: CDR1 SGHAT, CDR2 FQDESV (reference sequence). This CDR3 is built from 15 residues. CDR3 in DNA: TGTGCCAGCAGCTTATTGCAGGGCCAGAACACTGAAGCTTTCTTT. This encodes CASSLLQGQNTEAFF.

The V gene is TRBV6-8, the J gene TRBJ2-3; 7 bases match TRBD2. CDR1 MNHGY and CDR2 SAAAGT come from the germline V gene. J was trimmed by 1 base and V by 3 bases; bases with no gene match: 1. CDR3 size: 14 residues. The CDR3 spells CASSYRGGTDTQYF. CDR3 in DNA: TGTGCCAGCAGTTATCGGGGGGGCACAGATACGCAGTATTTT.

The rearrangement uses TRBV15 and TRBJ1-1; tentatively, D is TRBD1 (5 bases). The CDR3 covers 14 residues. Trimming pared 0 bases from V and 6 bases from J, leaving 11 bases between. Germline values: CDR1 LNHNV, CDR2 YYDKDF (reference sequence). DNA for the CDR3: TGTGCCACCAGCAGAGATCGAGGGGCGTCTGAAGCTTTCTTT. Protein: CATSRDRGASEAFF.

V gene TRBV15 combines with J gene TRBJ1-2; tentatively, D is TRBD1 (6 bases). Trimming took off 0 bases at V and 2 bases at J, with 13 bases between the two ends. This CDR3 contains 16 residues. CDR1 is LNHNV and CDR2 is YYDKDF in the germline V gene (reference sequence). The CDR3 here is CATSRDPGHVNYGYTF. The CDR3 DNA reads as TGTGCCACCAGCAGAGATCCGGGACATGTAAACTATGGCTACACCTTC.